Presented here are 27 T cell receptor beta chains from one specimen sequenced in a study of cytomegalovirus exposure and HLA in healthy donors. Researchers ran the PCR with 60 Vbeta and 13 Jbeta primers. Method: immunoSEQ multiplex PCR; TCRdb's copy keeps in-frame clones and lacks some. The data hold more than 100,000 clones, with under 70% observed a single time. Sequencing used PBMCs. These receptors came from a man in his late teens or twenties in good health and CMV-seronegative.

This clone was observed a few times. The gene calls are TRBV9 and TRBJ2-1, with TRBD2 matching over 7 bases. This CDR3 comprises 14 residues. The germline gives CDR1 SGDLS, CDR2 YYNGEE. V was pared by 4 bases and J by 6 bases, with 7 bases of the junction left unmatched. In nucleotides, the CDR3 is TGTGCCAGCAGCTTGGGACTACTCCCCAATGAGCAGTTCTTC. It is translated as CASSLGLLPNEQFF.

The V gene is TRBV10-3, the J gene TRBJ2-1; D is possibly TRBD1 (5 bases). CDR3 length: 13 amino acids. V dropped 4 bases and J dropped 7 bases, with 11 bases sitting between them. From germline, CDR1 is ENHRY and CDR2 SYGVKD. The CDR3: CAISGGAENEQFF. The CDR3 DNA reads TGTGCCATCAGTGGGGGCGCGGAGAATGAGCAGTTCTTC.

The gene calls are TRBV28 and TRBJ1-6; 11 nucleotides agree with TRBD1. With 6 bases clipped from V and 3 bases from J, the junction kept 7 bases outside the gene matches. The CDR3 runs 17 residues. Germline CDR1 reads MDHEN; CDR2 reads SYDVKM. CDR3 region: CASRTRTGGFYNSPLHF. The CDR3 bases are TGTGCCAGCAGGACACGGACAGGGGGCTTCTATAATTCACCCCTCCACTTT.

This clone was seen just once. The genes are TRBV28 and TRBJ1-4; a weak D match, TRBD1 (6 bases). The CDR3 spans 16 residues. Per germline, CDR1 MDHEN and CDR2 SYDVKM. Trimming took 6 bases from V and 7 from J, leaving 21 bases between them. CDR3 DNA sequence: TGTGCCAGCAGCCCCCCTGGCAGGGGATCTTTTGAAAAACTGTTTTTT. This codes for CASSPPGRGSFEKLFF.

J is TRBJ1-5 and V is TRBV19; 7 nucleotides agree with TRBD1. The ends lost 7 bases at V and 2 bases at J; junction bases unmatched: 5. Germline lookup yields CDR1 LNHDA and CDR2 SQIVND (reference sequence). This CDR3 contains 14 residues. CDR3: CASTGDRGNQPQHF. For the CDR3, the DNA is TGTGCCAGTACAGGAGACAGGGGCAATCAGCCCCAGCATTTT.

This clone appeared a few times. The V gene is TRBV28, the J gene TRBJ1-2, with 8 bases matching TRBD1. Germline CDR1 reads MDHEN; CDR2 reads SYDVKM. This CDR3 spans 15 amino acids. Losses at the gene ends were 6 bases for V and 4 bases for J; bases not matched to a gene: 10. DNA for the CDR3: TGTGCCAGCAGCCGCCGGGACAGGTTAGGCTATGGCTACACCTTC. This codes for CASSRRDRLGYGYTF.

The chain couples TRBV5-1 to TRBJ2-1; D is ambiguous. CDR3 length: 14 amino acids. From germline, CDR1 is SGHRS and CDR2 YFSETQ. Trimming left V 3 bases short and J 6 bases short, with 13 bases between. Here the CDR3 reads CASSSLVEINEQFF. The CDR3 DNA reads TGCGCCAGCAGCTCCCTAGTGGAAATCAATGAGCAGTTCTTC.

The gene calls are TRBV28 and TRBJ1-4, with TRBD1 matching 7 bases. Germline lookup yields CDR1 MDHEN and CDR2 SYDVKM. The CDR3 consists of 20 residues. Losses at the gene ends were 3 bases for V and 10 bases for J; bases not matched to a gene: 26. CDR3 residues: CASSFVSGGQALFQRGKLFF. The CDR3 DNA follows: TGTGCCAGCAGTTTTGTGAGTGGAGGACAGGCCCTTTTTCAAAGAGGAAAACTGTTTTTT.

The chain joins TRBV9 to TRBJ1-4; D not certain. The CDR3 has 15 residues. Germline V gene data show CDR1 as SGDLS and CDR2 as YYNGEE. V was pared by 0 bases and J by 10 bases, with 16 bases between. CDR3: CASSVGGIPKGKLFF. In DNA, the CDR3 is TGTGCCAGCAGCGTAGGAGGGATTCCGAAGGGAAAACTGTTTTTT. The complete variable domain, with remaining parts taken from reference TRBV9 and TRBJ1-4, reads DSGVTQTPKHLITATGQRVTLRCSPRSGDLSVYWYQQSLDQGLQFLIQYYNGEERAKGNILERFSAQQFPDLHSELNLSSLELGDSALYFCASSVGGIPKGKLFFGSGTQLSVL.

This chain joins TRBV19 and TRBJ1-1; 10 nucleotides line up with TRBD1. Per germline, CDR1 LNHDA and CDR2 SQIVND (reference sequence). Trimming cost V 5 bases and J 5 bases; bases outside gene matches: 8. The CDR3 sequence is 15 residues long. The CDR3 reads CASSLTGTGETEAFF. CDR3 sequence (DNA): TGTGCCAGTAGTCTGACCGGGACAGGGGAAACTGAAGCTTTCTTT.

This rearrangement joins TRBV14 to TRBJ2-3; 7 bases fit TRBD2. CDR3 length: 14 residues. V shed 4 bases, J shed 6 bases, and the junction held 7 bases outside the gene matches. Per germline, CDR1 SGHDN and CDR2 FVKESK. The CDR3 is CASSPAGIVDTQYF. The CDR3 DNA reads TGTGCCAGCAGCCCAGCGGGAATAGTTGATACGCAGTATTTT.

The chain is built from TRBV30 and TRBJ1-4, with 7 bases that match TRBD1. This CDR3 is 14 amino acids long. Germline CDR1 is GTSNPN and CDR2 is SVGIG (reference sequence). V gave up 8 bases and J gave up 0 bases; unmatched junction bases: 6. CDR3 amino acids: CAGQELATNEKLFF. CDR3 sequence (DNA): TGTGCCGGACAGGAGCTGGCAACTAATGAAAAACTGTTTTTT.

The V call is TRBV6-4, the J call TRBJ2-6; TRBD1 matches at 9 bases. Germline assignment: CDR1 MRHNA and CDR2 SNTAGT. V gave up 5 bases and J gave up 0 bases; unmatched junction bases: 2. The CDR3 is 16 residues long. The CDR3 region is CASSRTGASGANVLTF. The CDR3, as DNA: TGTGCCAGCAGTCGGACAGGGGCCTCTGGGGCCAACGTCCTGACTTTC.

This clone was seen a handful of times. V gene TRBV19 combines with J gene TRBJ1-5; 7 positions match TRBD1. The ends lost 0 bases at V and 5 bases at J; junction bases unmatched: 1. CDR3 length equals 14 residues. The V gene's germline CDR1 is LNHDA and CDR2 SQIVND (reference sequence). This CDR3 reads CASSIEQGYQPQHF. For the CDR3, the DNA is TGTGCCAGTAGTATAGAACAGGGGTATCAGCCCCAGCATTTT.

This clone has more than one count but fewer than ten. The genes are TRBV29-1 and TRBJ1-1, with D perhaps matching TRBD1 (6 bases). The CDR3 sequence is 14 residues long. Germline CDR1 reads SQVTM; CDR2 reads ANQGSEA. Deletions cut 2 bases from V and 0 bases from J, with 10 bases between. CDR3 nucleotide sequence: TGCAGCGTTGAATCCAGGGGCGTGAACACTGAAGCTTTCTTT. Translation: CSVESRGVNTEAFF.

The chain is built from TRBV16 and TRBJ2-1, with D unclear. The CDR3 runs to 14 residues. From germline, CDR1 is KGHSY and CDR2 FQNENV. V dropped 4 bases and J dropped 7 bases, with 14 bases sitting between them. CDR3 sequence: CASSPVPRSNEQFF. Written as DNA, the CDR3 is TGTGCCAGCAGCCCGGTCCCAAGGAGTAATGAGCAGTTCTTC.

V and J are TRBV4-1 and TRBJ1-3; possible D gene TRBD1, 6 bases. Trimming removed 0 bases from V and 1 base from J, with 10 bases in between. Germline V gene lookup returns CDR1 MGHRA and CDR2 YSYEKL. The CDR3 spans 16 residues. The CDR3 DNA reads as TGCGCCAGCAGCCAAGATTTCACAGGGTCTGGAAACACCATATATTTT. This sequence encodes CASSQDFTGSGNTIYF.

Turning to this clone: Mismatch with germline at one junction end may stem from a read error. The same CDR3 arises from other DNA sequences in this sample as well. CDR3 amino acids: CASSVGAGTRGQNEQFF. The DNA of the CDR3 is TGTGCTAGCAGCGTTGGAGCCGGGACTAGGGGCCAGAATGAGCAGTTCTTC. The V and J genes are TRBV9 and TRBJ2-1; 8 bases are shared with TRBD2. The CDR3 length is 17 residues. In germline, CDR1 is SGDLS, CDR2 YYNGEE.

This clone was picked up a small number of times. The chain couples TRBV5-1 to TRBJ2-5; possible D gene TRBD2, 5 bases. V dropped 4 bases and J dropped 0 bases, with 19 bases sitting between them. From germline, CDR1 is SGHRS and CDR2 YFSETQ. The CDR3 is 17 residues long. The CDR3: CASSPSGTRVHQETQYF. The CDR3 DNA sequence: TGCGCCAGCAGCCCGAGCGGAACAAGAGTCCACCAAGAGACCCAGTACTTC.

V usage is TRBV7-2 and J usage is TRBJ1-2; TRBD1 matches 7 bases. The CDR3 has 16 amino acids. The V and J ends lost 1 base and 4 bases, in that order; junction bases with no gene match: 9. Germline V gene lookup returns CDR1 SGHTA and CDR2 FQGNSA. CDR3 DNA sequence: TGTGCCAGCAGCTTAGTTTGGAGGGGGCCCAGCTATGGCTACACCTTC. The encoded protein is CASSLVWRGPSYGYTF.

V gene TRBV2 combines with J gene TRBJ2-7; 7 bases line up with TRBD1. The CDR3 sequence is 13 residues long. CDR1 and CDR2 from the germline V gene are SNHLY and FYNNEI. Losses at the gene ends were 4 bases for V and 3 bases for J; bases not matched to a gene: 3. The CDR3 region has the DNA TGTGCCAGCAGTGGGGACAGTTACTACGAGCAGTACTTC. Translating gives CASSGDSYYEQYF.

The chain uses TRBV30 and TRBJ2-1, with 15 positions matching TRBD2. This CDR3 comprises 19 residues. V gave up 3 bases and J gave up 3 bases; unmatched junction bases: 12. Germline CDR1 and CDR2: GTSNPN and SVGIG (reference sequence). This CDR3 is CAWSAISGLAGGIYNEQFF. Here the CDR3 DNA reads TGTGCCTGGAGCGCGATTAGTGGACTAGCGGGAGGGATCTACAATGAGCAGTTCTTC.

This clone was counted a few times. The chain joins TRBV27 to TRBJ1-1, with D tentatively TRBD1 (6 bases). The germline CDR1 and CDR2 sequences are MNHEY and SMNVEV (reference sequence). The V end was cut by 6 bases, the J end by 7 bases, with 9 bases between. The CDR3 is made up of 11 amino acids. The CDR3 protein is CASRTGSEAFF. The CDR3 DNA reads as TGTGCCAGCAGAACAGGGAGTGAAGCTTTCTTT.

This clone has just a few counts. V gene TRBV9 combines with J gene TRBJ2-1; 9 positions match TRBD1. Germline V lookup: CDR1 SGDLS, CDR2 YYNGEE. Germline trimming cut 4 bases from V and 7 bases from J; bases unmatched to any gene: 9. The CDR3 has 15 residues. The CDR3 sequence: CASSPSPGQGNEQFF. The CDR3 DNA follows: TGTGCCAGCAGCCCAAGCCCAGGACAGGGGAATGAGCAGTTCTTC.

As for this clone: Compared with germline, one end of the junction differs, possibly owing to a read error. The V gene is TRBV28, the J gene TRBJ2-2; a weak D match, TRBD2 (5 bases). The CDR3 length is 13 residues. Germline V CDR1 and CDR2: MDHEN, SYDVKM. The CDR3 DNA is TGTGCCAGCAGTTCCGGGAACGCCGGGGAGCTGTTTTTT. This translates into CASSSGNAGELFF. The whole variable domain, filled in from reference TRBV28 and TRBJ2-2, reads DVKVTQSSRYLVKRTGEKVFLECVQDMDHENMFWYRQDPGLGLRLIYFSYDVKMKEKGDIPEGYSVSREKKERFSLILESASTNQTSMYLCASSSGNAGELFFGEGSRLTVL.

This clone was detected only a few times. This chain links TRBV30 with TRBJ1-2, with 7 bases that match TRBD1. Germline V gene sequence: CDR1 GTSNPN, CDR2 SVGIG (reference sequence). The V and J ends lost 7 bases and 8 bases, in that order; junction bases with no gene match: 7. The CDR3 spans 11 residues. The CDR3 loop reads CAYLQGWGYTF. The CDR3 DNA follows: TGTGCCTACCTACAGGGGTGGGGCTACACCTTC. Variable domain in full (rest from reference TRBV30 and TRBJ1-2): SQTIHQWPATLVQPVGSPLSLECTVEGTSNPNLYWYRQAAGRGLQLLFYSVGIGQISSEVPQNLSASRPQDRQFILSSKKLLLSDSGFYLCAYLQGWGYTFGSGTRLTVV.

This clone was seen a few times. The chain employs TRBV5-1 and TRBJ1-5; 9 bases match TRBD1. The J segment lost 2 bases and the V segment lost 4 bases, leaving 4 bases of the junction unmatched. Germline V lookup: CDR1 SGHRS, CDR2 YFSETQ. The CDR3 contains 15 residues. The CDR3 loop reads CASSPGDRGNQPQHF. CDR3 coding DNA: TGCGCCAGCAGCCCAGGGGACAGGGGCAATCAGCCCCAGCATTTT.